This passage covers 28 T cell receptor beta chains from one sample sequenced in a study of CD8 T cells in Susac syndrome. Random hexamers were used to reverse transcribe the RNA input (roughly 0.5 to 1 ug). TCRdb passed the immunoSEQ multiplex PCR reads through MiXCR, listing each CDR3 protein once. Counted here are 130,000 or so distinct CDR3 sequences, around 86% occurring once; the ten biggest clones make up 0.5% to 0.65%. The specimen was CD8+ T cells from PBMCs. The receptors stem from a human donor with multiple sclerosis.

Ten or more counts support this clonotype. The gene calls are TRBV7-2 and TRBJ1-6, with 12 bases fitting TRBD1. The germline CDR1 and CDR2 sequences are SGHTA and FQGNSA. This CDR3 contains 17 residues. V lost 5 bases and J lost 7; bases outside the gene matches: 9. The DNA of the CDR3 is TGTGCCAGCAGCCCGTTGGGACAGGGGGCGAAGAATTCACCCCTCCACTTT. Protein product: CASSPLGQGAKNSPLHF.

V gene TRBV28 combines with J gene TRBJ2-7; D call uncertain. This CDR3 comprises 12 residues. Germline CDR1 reads MDHEN; CDR2 reads SYDVKM. V was clipped by 2 bases and J by 4 bases, with 6 bases between them. In nucleotides, the CDR3 is TGTGCCAGCAGTTTAGAGTCGTACGAGCAGTACTTC. Translating gives CASSLESYEQYF.

The chain couples TRBV7-9 to TRBJ2-1, with D tentatively TRBD1 (6 bases). V dropped 1 base and J dropped 0 bases, with 16 bases sitting between them. CDR1 and CDR2 (germline): SEHNR, FQNEAQ (reference sequence). This CDR3 contains 18 residues. CDR3 sequence reads: CASSLGPGTPNSYNEQFF. The DNA for the CDR3 is TGTGCCAGCAGCTTAGGTCCCGGGACACCGAACTCCTACAATGAGCAGTTCTTC. Variable domain in full (rest from reference TRBV7-9 and TRBJ2-1): DTGVSQNPRHKITKRGQNVTFRCDPISEHNRLYWYRQTLGQGPEFLTYFQNEAQLEKSRLLSDRFSAERPKGSFSTLEIQRTEQGDSAMYLCASSLGPGTPNSYNEQFFGPGTRLTVL.

The chain recombines TRBV4-1 with TRBJ1-1; D gene unclear. The CDR3 spans 12 residues. Germline V gene sequence: CDR1 MGHRA, CDR2 YSYEKL. V was pared by 2 bases and J by 2 bases, with 3 bases between. CDR3 bases: TGCGCCAGCAGCCAATTCAACACTGAAGCTTTCTTT. This sequence encodes CASSQFNTEAFF.

This clonotype was observed a single time. V gene TRBV5-6 combines with J gene TRBJ2-5; 10 nucleotides agree with TRBD2. Trimming cost V 2 bases and J 1 base; bases outside gene matches: 2. This CDR3 comprises 15 residues. CDR1 and CDR2 (germline): SGHDT, YYEEEE. CDR3 DNA sequence: TGTGCCAGCAGCTTCTCTAGCGGGAGCCAAGAGACCCAGTACTTC. Translation: CASSFSSGSQETQYF.

The J gene is TRBJ2-7, the V gene TRBV20-1; D remains ambiguous. V was trimmed by 6 bases and J by 1 base, leaving 16 bases between them. CDR3 length equals 14 residues. Germline V gene lookup returns CDR1 DFQATT and CDR2 SNEGSKA (reference sequence). CDR3 nucleotides: TGCAGTGCCCGACTTAAGGCGTTGTCCTACGAGCAGTACTTC. This sequence encodes CSARLKALSYEQYF.

This sequence joins TRBV7-6 and TRBJ1-1; D might be TRBD1 (6 bases). Germline CDR1 SGHVS, CDR2 FNYEAQ. Trimming took 1 base from V and 3 from J, leaving 27 bases between them. This CDR3 contains 20 residues. CDR3 residues: CASSLDHPGGESFGHTEAFF. CDR3 in DNA: TGTGCCAGCAGCTTAGATCACCCGGGGGGCGAGTCGTTCGGGCACACTGAAGCTTTCTTT. The full variable domain, its missing parts supplied by reference TRBV7-6 and TRBJ1-1, is GAGVSQSPRYKVTKRGQDVALRCDPISGHVSLYWYRQALGQGPEFLTYFNYEAQQDKSGLPNDRFSAERPEGSISTLTIQRTEQRDSAMYRCASSLDHPGGESFGHTEAFFGQGTRLTVV.

CDR3 sequence: CASSPTGATYEQYF. The CDR3 region has the DNA TGTGCCAGCAGCCCGACAGGGGCGACCTACGAGCAGTACTTC. This sequence joins TRBV27 and TRBJ2-7; 8 nucleotides line up with TRBD1. CDR3 length: 14 residues. After removal of 6 bases from V and 2 bases from J, the junction contained 6 bases not matched to a gene. The germline V gene encodes CDR1 MNHEY and CDR2 SMNVEV (reference sequence).

Comments on this clonotype: Sequence at one end of the junction differs from germline and may be a read error. The chain employs TRBV27 and TRBJ1-2, with TRBD1 as a possible D gene (5 bases). Germline V lookup: CDR1 MNHEY, CDR2 SMNVEV (reference sequence). The CDR3 consists of 15 residues. The CDR3, as DNA: TGTGCCGGCAGTTTATCGGCAGGGAACCACTATGGCTACACCTTC. Its translation is CAGSLSAGNHYGYTF.

The chain carries TRBV19 and TRBJ2-1; D is undetermined. CDR3 size: 13 residues. Trimming took off 6 bases at V and 5 bases at J, with 11 bases between the two ends. CDR1 LNHDA and CDR2 SQIVND come from the germline V gene (reference sequence). Here the CDR3 reads CASSRAGNNEQFF. The CDR3 DNA follows: TGTGCCAGTAGCCGAGCTGGGAACAATGAGCAGTTCTTC.

This clonotype came up a few times. V is TRBV6-5 and J is TRBJ2-3; D gene uncertain. The germline V gene has CDR1 MNHEY and CDR2 SVGAGI. The CDR3 extends over 13 amino acids. Trimming removed 2 bases from V and 2 bases from J, with 5 bases in between. The CDR3 DNA sequence: TGTGCCAGCAGTTACGGCGACACAGATACGCAGTATTTT. It yields the protein CASSYGDTDTQYF.

The chain recombines TRBV12-3 or TRBV12-4 with TRBJ1-5, with D hard to call. The CDR3 is 16 amino acids. Trimming removed 4 bases from V and 2 bases from J, with 15 bases in between. The CDR3, as DNA: TGTGCCAGCAGTTCGTCCCGGGCCGAGGGCAATCAGCCCCAGCATTTT. Translated, it gives CASSSSRAEGNQPQHF.

V gene TRBV7-2 combines with J gene TRBJ1-1; tentative D call: TRBD1 (5 bases). This CDR3 spans 13 amino acids. CDR1 is SGHTA and CDR2 is FQGNSA in the germline V gene. V was pared by 4 bases and J by 5 bases, with 11 bases between. CDR3 DNA: TGTGCCAGCAGCTGGACACCCGGGACTGAAGCTTTCTTT. It encodes CASSWTPGTEAFF.

The chain employs TRBV27 and TRBJ1-6; 8 bases line up with TRBD1. The CDR3 covers 13 residues. V gave up 6 bases and J gave up 8 bases; unmatched junction bases: 3. CDR1 and CDR2 (germline): MNHEY, SMNVEV (reference sequence). CDR3 in amino acids: CASSGQGDSPLHF. The CDR3 region has the DNA TGTGCCAGCAGCGGACAGGGAGATTCACCCCTCCACTTT.

The chain joins TRBV7-9 to TRBJ2-1, with D unclear. This CDR3 is 13 amino acids long. Germline V CDR1 and CDR2: SEHNR, FQNEAQ (reference sequence). The V end was cut by 4 bases, the J end by 7 bases, with 11 bases between. CDR3 sequence reads: CASSSGPTNEQFF. In nucleotides, the CDR3 is TGTGCCAGCAGCTCCGGGCCAACAAATGAGCAGTTCTTC.

The J gene is TRBJ2-2, the V gene TRBV12-3 or TRBV12-4; TRBD2 agrees at 7 bases. Germline trimming cut 3 bases from V and 1 base from J; bases unmatched to any gene: 11. The CDR3 totals 18 residues. This chain's CDR3 is CASSLRLARYKNTGELFF. CDR3 sequence (DNA): TGTGCCAGCAGTTTGAGACTAGCCAGATACAAGAACACCGGGGAGCTGTTTTTT.

The genes are TRBV20-1 and TRBJ2-1, with TRBD2 identical over 7 bases. The V gene end was trimmed by 0 bases and the J gene end by 6 bases; junction bases not matched to a gene: 11. Germline CDR1 reads DFQATT; CDR2 reads SNEGSKA (reference sequence). The CDR3 is made up of 16 amino acids. CDR3 in DNA: TGCAGTGCTAGAGATTCGCAGCGGGGTCTTTTCAATGAGCAGTTCTTC. Its translation is CSARDSQRGLFNEQFF.

The rearrangement links TRBV18 to TRBJ2-3; 9 positions match TRBD2. The CDR3 contains 17 residues. With 0 bases clipped from V and 0 bases from J, the junction kept 4 bases outside the gene matches. The germline V gene encodes CDR1 KGHSH and CDR2 LQKENI. CDR3 region: CASSPPERGASTDTQYF. CDR3 coding DNA: TGTGCCAGCTCACCACCTGAGCGGGGGGCTAGCACAGATACGCAGTATTTT. Full variable domain (remainder filled in from reference TRBV18 and TRBJ2-3): NAGVMQNPRHLVRRRGQEARLRCSPMKGHSHVYWYRQLPEEGLKFMVYLQKENIIDESGMPKERFSAEFPKEGPSILRIQQVVRGDSAAYFCASSPPERGASTDTQYFGPGTRLTVL.

This chain's CDR3 is CASSTAVGDGELFF. Written as DNA, the CDR3 is TGTGCCAGCAGCACAGCCGTGGGCGACGGGGAGCTGTTTTTT. This sequence joins TRBV11-3 and TRBJ2-2; D is uncertain. Germline loops: CDR1 SGHNT, CDR2 YENEEA. The CDR3 is 14 residues long. V lost 5 bases to trimming and J lost 7 bases, with 14 bases between them.

The chain couples TRBV27 to TRBJ2-1; TRBD2 agrees at 7 bases. Germline V CDR1 and CDR2: MNHEY, SMNVEV (reference sequence). V was pared by 3 bases and J by 8 bases, with 4 bases of the junction left unmatched. The CDR3 is 13 residues long. The CDR3 region has the DNA TGTGCCAGCAGTTTGCAGGGAGGGGATGAGCAGTTCTTC. Its protein is CASSLQGGDEQFF.

In this sample, this clonotype turned up a few times. This chain uses TRBV5-1 with TRBJ1-1; D uncertain. Germline lookup yields CDR1 SGHRS and CDR2 YFSETQ. The germline V and J ends were trimmed by 5 bases and 3 bases, with 11 bases remaining between them. This CDR3 comprises 13 residues. In DNA form, the CDR3 reads TGCGCCAGCAGAGTTGGGGAGTACACTGAAGCTTTCTTT. Translating it yields CASRVGEYTEAFF.

V gene TRBV27 combines with J gene TRBJ2-4; unclear D gene. The germline V gene encodes CDR1 MNHEY and CDR2 SMNVEV (reference sequence). The CDR3 loop spans 13 amino acids. V was pared by 5 bases and J by 4 bases, with 9 bases between. CDR3 nucleotide sequence: TGTGCCAGCAGTCTCGGGTCTAAAAACATTCAGTACTTC. Translating it yields CASSLGSKNIQYF.

DNA for the CDR3: TGTGCCAGCAGCTTAGAAGGGGTAAACACCGGGGAGCTGTTTTTT. Translated, it gives CASSLEGVNTGELFF. The chain carries TRBV11-2 and TRBJ2-2; tentative D call: TRBD1 (5 bases). The CDR3 sequence is 15 residues long. From germline, CDR1 is SGHAT and CDR2 FQNNGV. Trimming cost V 0 bases and J 2 bases, with 7 bases left between them.

J is TRBJ2-2 and V is TRBV9; TRBD2 agrees at 7 bases. This CDR3 is 14 amino acids long. The germline V gene has CDR1 SGDLS and CDR2 YYNGEE. Unmatched junction bases numbered 6, after V lost 6 bases and J lost 4 bases. The CDR3 region has the DNA TGTGCCAGCAAGGGCGGGGGTGGCACCGGGGAGCTGTTTTTT. This sequence encodes CASKGGGGTGELFF. Combining the CDR3 with reference TRBV9 and TRBJ2-2 gives the whole variable domain DSGVTQTPKHLITATGQRVTLRCSPRSGDLSVYWYQQSLDQGLQFLIQYYNGEERAKGNILERFSAQQFPDLHSELNLSSLELGDSALYFCASKGGGGTGELFFGEGSRLTVL.

CDR3 bases: TGTGCCAGCAGCTTATTGACGGCAACTAATGAAAAACTGTTTTTT. Its protein is CASSLLTATNEKLFF. The chain carries TRBV7-9 and TRBJ1-4; D ambiguous. Trimming removed 2 bases from V and 0 bases from J, with 7 bases in between. The CDR3 is 15 amino acids. CDR1 is SEHNR and CDR2 is FQNEAQ in the germline V gene (reference sequence).

This clonotype has a handful of counts. A read error may account for a junction end that differs from germline. CDR3: CASTYPVGVNTEAFF. The CDR3 DNA reads as TGTGCCAGCACTTACCCTGTCGGGGTGAACACTGAAGCTTTCTTT. The rearrangement links TRBV6-5 to TRBJ1-1; D remains ambiguous. This CDR3 has 15 residues. Germline values: CDR1 MNHEY, CDR2 SVGAGI.

This sequence joins TRBV27 and TRBJ2-1; TRBD2 might be the D (6 bases). CDR1 and CDR2 from the germline V gene are MNHEY and SMNVEV (reference sequence). V dropped 2 bases and J dropped 5 bases, with 16 bases sitting between them. The CDR3 is made up of 16 amino acids. The CDR3 coding sequence is TGTGCCAGCAGTTTAGGCTATATGGGGGGAAACAATGAGCAGTTCTTC. Translated: CASSLGYMGGNNEQFF.

The chain recombines TRBV7-8 with TRBJ2-2, with D possibly being TRBD1 (6 bases). V gave up 5 bases and J gave up 2 bases, with 15 bases separating them. The CDR3 has 16 residues. Germline-derived CDR1 and CDR2 are SGHVS and FQNEAQ. The CDR3, as DNA: TGTGCCAGCAGCAACACAGGGTTCGTAAACACCGGGGAGCTGTTTTTT. Its protein is CASSNTGFVNTGELFF.